This T cell receptor (beta chain) was found in a study of early T cells in non-severe SARS-CoV-2 infection. Attachment of unique molecular identifiers was made to individual cDNA molecules. From the 5' RACE reads, TCRdb called clonotypes with MiXCR, one entry per CDR3 protein. Of tens of thousands of distinct CDR3 sequences listed, approximately 13% are singletons. Germline trimming cut 0 bases from V and 2 bases from J; bases unmatched to any gene: 2. The CDR3 is 16 amino acids. CDR1 and CDR2 from the germline V gene are SGHVS and FQNEAQ. The rearrangement joins TRBV7-8 to TRBJ2-4; TRBD1 aligns across 9 bases. The TCR comes from an adult who was a healthcare worker with PCR-confirmed SARS-CoV-2 infection or an uninfected control (not recorded which). The sample was whole blood. Here the CDR3 reads CASSLAGTGSKNIQYF. The DNA for the CDR3 is TGTGCCAGCAGCTTAGCTGGGACAGGGTCCAAAAACATTCAGTACTTC.